These 10 T cell receptor beta chains came from one sample sequenced in a study of T-cell reconstitution after alpha-beta-depleted transplantation in children. TCRbeta library preparation incorporated unique molecular identifiers. TCRdb independently ran MiXCR on the PCR reads; one entry per CDR3 protein. Of roughly 200,000 distinct CDR3 sequences listed, about 15% are singletons. The input for sequencing was PBMCs from the stem cell graft donor, taken from the stem cell graft. The receptors stem from a human donor who donated a stem cell graft to a child with acute lymphoblastic leukemia.

The sample holds many counts of this clonotype. The chain couples TRBV5-1 to TRBJ2-3; D possibly corresponds to TRBD1 (5 bases). There are 15 residues in the CDR3. V was pared by 5 bases and J by 2 bases, with 15 bases between. CDR1 SGHRS and CDR2 YFSETQ come from the germline V gene. CDR3 in DNA: TGCGCCAGCAGTCCAGGACACAGCCTCACAGATACGCAGTATTTT. Translating it yields CASSPGHSLTDTQYF.

Only a few counts were recorded for this clonotype. The rearrangement uses TRBV7-6 and TRBJ1-1; the match to TRBD1 covers 7 bases. The CDR3 is 12 residues long. V was pared by 5 bases and J by 8 bases, with 5 bases of the junction left unmatched. Germline CDR1 reads SGHVS; CDR2 reads FNYEAQ. CDR3 in amino acids: CASSGGGGEAFF. The CDR3 DNA follows: TGTGCCAGCAGCGGAGGGGGCGGGGAAGCTTTCTTT.

This clonotype was counted many times. The genes are TRBV7-9 and TRBJ2-7, with unresolved D. CDR1 and CDR2 from the germline V gene are SEHNR and FQNEAQ (reference sequence). The V and J ends lost 0 bases and 2 bases respectively, with 5 bases between them. This CDR3 region has 13 residues. The CDR3 sequence is CASSLALAYEQYF. CDR3 sequence (DNA): TGTGCCAGCAGCTTAGCGCTAGCCTACGAGCAGTACTTC.

This clonotype was picked up many times. The chain combines TRBV4-1 with TRBJ2-3; TRBD2 matches at 8 bases. The germline CDR1 and CDR2 sequences are MGHRA and YSYEKL. Germline trimming cut 4 bases from V and 1 base from J; bases unmatched to any gene: 7. The CDR3 consists of 16 residues. CDR3 loop: CASSLRTSWGTDTQYF. The CDR3 DNA sequence: TGCGCCAGCAGCCTCAGGACTAGCTGGGGCACAGATACGCAGTATTTT.

The table lists this clonotype with many counts. The CDR3 here is CASSRKDGTYSGNTIYF. CDR3 nucleotide sequence: TGCGCCAGCAGCCGCAAGGACGGAACTTACTCTGGAAACACCATATATTTT. The chain couples TRBV5-1 to TRBJ1-3; the D is unclear. CDR1 and CDR2 from the germline V gene are SGHRS and YFSETQ. CDR3 length: 17 amino acids. The ends were cut back, 4 bases at V and 0 bases at J, with 17 bases in the middle. Combining the CDR3 with reference TRBV5-1 and TRBJ1-3 gives the whole variable domain KAGVTQTPRYLIKTRGQQVTLSCSPISGHRSVSWYQQTPGQGLQFLFEYFSETQRNKGNFPGRFSGRQFSNSRSEMNVSTLELGDSALYLCASSRKDGTYSGNTIYFGEGSWLTVV.

There are many counts of this clonotype. This chain joins TRBV3-1 and TRBJ1-2, with D maybe TRBD1 (6 bases). V shed 0 bases and J shed 4 bases, with 12 bases lying between them. Germline-derived CDR1 and CDR2 are LGHDT and YNNKEL (reference sequence). The CDR3 extends over 15 amino acids. The DNA for the CDR3 is TGTGCCAGCAGCCAAGATCTGGGAGGGGGCTATGGCTACACCTTC. Its protein is CASSQDLGGGYGYTF.

The CDR3 sequence is CASPGLAGVWGGLFF. CDR3 sequence (DNA): TGTGCCAGCCCGGGACTAGCGGGAGTTTGGGGGGGGTTGTTCTTC. V is TRBV6-1 and J is TRBJ2-1; 14 nucleotides agree with TRBD2. The CDR3 runs 15 residues. Germline values: CDR1 MNHNS, CDR2 SASEGT. The trim removed 8 bases at V and 15 bases at J, leaving 15 bases unmatched.

This clonotype came up many times. The chain uses TRBV27 and TRBJ2-1; 7 nucleotides line up with TRBD1. The CDR3 length is 15 residues. The trim removed 7 bases at V and 0 bases at J, leaving 6 bases unmatched. CDR1 and CDR2 from the germline V gene are MNHEY and SMNVEV (reference sequence). CDR3 nucleotide sequence: TGTGCCAGCACCCCGACAGGGAGCTCCTACAATGAGCAGTTCTTC. This gives the protein CASTPTGSSYNEQFF.

There are many counts of this clonotype. This chain connects TRBV20-1 to TRBJ2-1, with D hard to call. The V end lost 5 bases, the J end lost 0 bases, and 14 bases lay between the germline ends. This CDR3 has 15 amino acids. CDR1 and CDR2 (germline): DFQATT, SNEGSKA (reference sequence). CDR3 DNA sequence: TGCAGTGCTCCCCTCCGGGCTAGCTCCTACAATGAGCAGTTCTTC. Its protein is CSAPLRASSYNEQFF.

As for this clonotype: A much larger clonotype is one base distant, so this may be a read error. This chain connects TRBV6-1 to TRBJ1-1; 10 bases agree with TRBD1. This CDR3 comprises 14 residues. From germline, CDR1 is MNHNS and CDR2 SASEGT. CDR3 sequence: CASRDRGRNTEASF. CDR3 nucleotides: TGTGCCAGCCGGGACAGGGGTCGGAACACTGAAGCTTCCTTT.